This is a list of T cell receptor beta chains from one sample in a study of blood T cell repertoires in COVID-19. Some clones are missing from TCRdb's copy, which holds only in-frame ones; the method was immunoSEQ multiplex PCR. Altogether more than 70,000 clones are present, roughly nine tenths being singletons, with the ten largest covering under 3%. Sequenced input: peripheral blood. These receptors were taken from a woman between 45 and 60 years old with active or convalescent COVID-19. The CDR3 runs from the conserved cysteine through the conserved F or W. D genes are given only for firm matches. The listing skips clone size in some rows; elsewhere it reads once, few, many or a size class.

J gene: TRBJ1-1; clone size: NA; D gene: NA; V gene: TRBV7-8; CDR3 DNA: TGTGCCAGCAGCTTAAACTCCTATAACACTGAAGCTTTCTTT; CDR3 protein: CASSLNSYNTEAFF
J gene: TRBJ1-5; clone size: NA; D gene: TRBD1; V gene: TRBV5-4; CDR3 DNA: TGTGCCAGCAGCACGACAGGGCAGGGCAATCAGCCCCAGCATTTT; CDR3 protein: CASSTTGQGNQPQHF
J gene: TRBJ1-1; clone size: NA; D gene: TRBD1; V gene: TRBV9; CDR3 DNA: TGTGCCAGCAGCACTAGCCCTACGACAGGGACGGGCACTGAAGCTTTCTTT; CDR3 protein: CASSTSPTTGTGTEAFF
J gene: TRBJ2-1; clone size: NA; D gene: TRBD2; V gene: TRBV7-8; CDR3 DNA: TGTGCCAGCAGCTTCAACCTTCCGGGACTAGCGGGGGGATCCTCCTACAATGAGCAGTTCTTC; CDR3 protein: CASSFNLPGLAGGSSYNEQFF
J gene: TRBJ1-3; clone size: NA; D gene: NA; V gene: TRBV10-3; CDR3 DNA: TGTGCCATCAGTGAGGGAGGGCTCACTGGAAACACCATATATTTT; CDR3 protein: CAISEGGLTGNTIYF
J gene: TRBJ2-2; clone size: NA; D gene: NA; V gene: TRBV5-4; CDR3 DNA: TGTGCCAGCAGCTTGCGGGTGGGGAACACCGGGGAGCTGTTTTTT; CDR3 protein: CASSLRVGNTGELFF
J gene: TRBJ1-1; clone size: NA; D gene: NA; V gene: TRBV4-3; CDR3 DNA: TGCGCCAGCAGCCGCATACCAGAAAACACTGAAGCTTTCTTT; CDR3 protein: CASSRIPENTEAFF
J gene: TRBJ1-6; clone size: NA; D gene: TRBD1; V gene: TRBV19; CDR3 DNA: TGTGCCAGTAGTATCCCGACAGGGTCGGATTCACCCCTCCACTTT; CDR3 protein: CASSIPTGSDSPLHF
J gene: TRBJ2-6; clone size: NA; D gene: NA; V gene: TRBV30; CDR3 DNA: TGTGCCTGGAGCGCATGGAGCTCTGGGGCCAACGTCCTGACTTTC; CDR3 protein: CAWSAWSSGANVLTF
J gene: TRBJ2-3; clone size: NA; D gene: NA; V gene: TRBV13; CDR3 DNA: TGTGCCAGCAGCTTACGCGGGCCTAGCACAGATACGCAGTATTTT; CDR3 protein: CASSLRGPSTDTQYF
J gene: TRBJ2-7; clone size: NA; D gene: NA; V gene: TRBV21-1; CDR3 DNA: TGTGCCAGCAGCAAACCAGAATACGAGCAGTACTTC; CDR3 protein: CASSKPEYEQYF
J gene: TRBJ1-6; clone size: NA; D gene: TRBD1; V gene: TRBV15; CDR3 DNA: TGTGCCACCAGCAGAGTCAGGGGGAATTCACCCCTCCACTTT; CDR3 protein: CATSRVRGNSPLHF
J gene: TRBJ2-1; clone size: NA; D gene: TRBD2; V gene: TRBV5-6; CDR3 DNA: TGTGCCAGCAGCTTGGTCCTAGCGGACAATGAGCAGTTCTTC; CDR3 protein: CASSLVLADNEQFF
J gene: TRBJ2-7; clone size: NA; D gene: NA; V gene: TRBV19; CDR3 DNA: TGTGCCAGTTCCCCGGACTTTTTTCCATCCTACGAGCAGTACTTC; CDR3 protein: CASSPDFFPSYEQYF
J gene: TRBJ2-3; clone size: NA; D gene: NA; V gene: TRBV30; CDR3 DNA: TGTGCCTGGAGGGAAACAGGGATCAGCACAGATACGCAGTATTTT; CDR3 protein: CAWRETGISTDTQYF
J gene: TRBJ2-6; clone size: NA; D gene: TRBD2; V gene: TRBV6-2/TRBV6-3; CDR3 DNA: TGTGCCAGCAGCCGACCTCCGGGACTAGCGGGGGGGCCTGGGGCCAACGTCCTGACTTTC; CDR3 protein: CASSRPPGLAGGPGANVLTF
J gene: TRBJ1-4; clone size: NA; D gene: TRBD1; V gene: TRBV4-1; CDR3 DNA: TGCGCCAGCAGCCAAATTGAGACAGGGCCTCGGGAAAAACTGTTTTTT; CDR3 protein: CASSQIETGPREKLFF
J gene: TRBJ1-1; clone size: NA; D gene: TRBD1; V gene: TRBV5-1; CDR3 DNA: TGCGCCAGCAGCCACGGGACAGGGTTCAACTATGAAGCTTTCTTT; CDR3 protein: CASSHGTGFNYEAFF
J gene: TRBJ2-1; clone size: once; D gene: NA; V gene: TRBV19; CDR3 DNA: TGTGCCAGTATGGCCCAGCGTTGGGATGAGCAGTTCTTC; CDR3 protein: CASMAQRWDEQFF
J gene: TRBJ2-1; clone size: NA; D gene: TRBD1; V gene: TRBV29-1; CDR3 DNA: TGCAGCGTGGACGGGACAGTATATGACAATGAGCAGTTCTTC; CDR3 protein: CSVDGTVYDNEQFF
J gene: TRBJ1-5; clone size: NA; D gene: NA; V gene: TRBV19; CDR3 DNA: TGTGCCAGTAGTTCAACCCATGGAGCCCAGCATTTT; CDR3 protein: CASSSTHGAQHF
J gene: TRBJ2-7; clone size: NA; D gene: NA; V gene: TRBV5-3; CDR3 DNA: TGTGCCCGCGGGCCCTGCGGGCAGTACTTC; CDR3 protein: CARGPCGQYF
J gene: TRBJ2-7; clone size: NA; D gene: TRBD1; V gene: TRBV6-5; CDR3 DNA: TGTGCCAGCAAGCAGGGGGCGCTTAGCTACGAGCAGTACTTC; CDR3 protein: CASKQGALSYEQYF
J gene: TRBJ2-3; clone size: NA; D gene: TRBD2; V gene: TRBV2; CDR3 DNA: TGTGCCAGTATCCCCCTAGCGGGGGCTCCCACAGATACGCAGTATTTT; CDR3 protein: CASIPLAGAPTDTQYF
J gene: TRBJ2-3; clone size: NA; D gene: TRBD2; V gene: TRBV6-1; CDR3 DNA: TGTGCCAGCAGTGAGCAAGCGGGGGGGCGGAATACGCAGTATTTT; CDR3 protein: CASSEQAGGRNTQYF
J gene: TRBJ1-1; clone size: once; D gene: NA; V gene: TRBV6-2/TRBV6-3; CDR3 DNA: TGTGCCAGCAGTCCCCAGGGGTCAGTGAACACTGAAGCTTTCTTT; CDR3 protein: CASSPQGSVNTEAFF